Listed below are T cell receptor beta chains from one sample, sequenced in a study of T cell responses to AZD1222 COVID-19 vaccine. Clones were sequenced by immunoSEQ multiplex PCR, and TCRdb holds only the in-frame ones, with some missing. The repertoire includes 100,000 to 150,000 clones, approximately 90% of them detected once, and around 24% sits in the top ten. This material consisted of peripheral blood, taken on day 0 of AZD1222 vaccination. Receptor source: an adult in good health. Both conserved end residues are part of each CDR3. Each record gives: D gene, CDR3 length, V gene, J gene, clone size, CDR3 protein, CDR3 DNA. D genes are given only for firm matches. Clone size appears in some rows only: once, few, many, or a class for an expanded clone.

D: NA
length: 13
V: TRBV6-2/TRBV6-3
J: TRBJ2-5
size: NA
CDR3: CASSYEVQETQYF
DNA: TGTGCCAGCAGTTATGAAGTTCAGGAGACCCAGTACTTC

D: TRBD1
length: 16
V: TRBV6-6
J: TRBJ2-2
size: once
CDR3: CASSYPSGGRAGELFF
DNA: TGTGCCAGCAGTTACCCCTCAGGGGGAAGGGCCGGGGAGCTGTTTTTT

D: NA
length: 16
V: TRBV5-5
J: TRBJ1-1
size: NA
CDR3: CASSVFKPLSLSEAFF
DNA: TGTGCCAGCAGCGTGTTCAAACCACTTTCCCTAAGTGAAGCTTTCTTT

D: NA
length: 13
V: TRBV5-6
J: TRBJ1-1
size: medium-sized
CDR3: CASSTDENTEAFF
DNA: TGTGCCAGCAGCACCGATGAGAACACTGAAGCTTTCTTT

D: TRBD2
length: 17
V: TRBV3-1/TRBV3-2
J: TRBJ2-1
size: NA
CDR3: CASSSTVAWGGHNEQFF
DNA: TGTGCCAGCAGCTCCACGGTAGCATGGGGGGGACACAATGAGCAGTTCTTC

D: TRBD1
length: 15
V: TRBV29-1
J: TRBJ1-2
size: once
CDR3: CSATYRGSGNYGYTF
DNA: TGCAGCGCAACCTACAGGGGGAGCGGAAACTATGGCTACACCTTC

D: NA
length: 14
V: TRBV19
J: TRBJ1-1
size: NA
CDR3: CASSMWVRDTEAFF
DNA: TGTGCCAGTAGTATGTGGGTAAGAGACACTGAAGCTTTCTTT

D: NA
length: 13
V: TRBV19
J: TRBJ2-2
size: few
CDR3: CASSTWVTGELFF
DNA: TGTGCCAGTAGTACCTGGGTTACCGGGGAGCTGTTTTTT

D: NA
length: 15
V: TRBV5-4
J: TRBJ1-6
size: NA
CDR3: CASSPSPLYNSPLHF
DNA: TGTGCCAGCAGCCCGTCGCCTCTATATAATTCACCCCTCCACTTT

D: TRBD2
length: 14
V: TRBV4-1
J: TRBJ2-7
size: NA
CDR3: CASSLAGSAYEQYF
DNA: TGCGCCAGCAGCCTAGCGGGGTCGGCCTACGAGCAGTACTTC

D: NA
length: 18
V: TRBV6-2/TRBV6-3
J: TRBJ2-7
size: NA
CDR3: CASSYWPPPSPRSYEQYF
DNA: TGTGCCAGCAGTTACTGGCCCCCTCCGAGCCCCCGCTCCTACGAGCAGTACTTC

D: NA
length: 12
V: TRBV29-1
J: TRBJ2-1
size: NA
CDR3: CSVDDSYNEQFF
DNA: TGCAGCGTTGACGACTCGTACAATGAGCAGTTCTTC

D: TRBD2
length: 14
V: TRBV5-1
J: TRBJ2-3
size: NA
CDR3: CASSPGLAVDTQYF
DNA: TGCGCCAGCAGCCCGGGACTAGCTGTAGATACGCAGTATTTT

D: NA
length: 17
V: TRBV2
J: TRBJ1-4
size: NA
CDR3: CASSEFGAIRPNEKLFF
DNA: TGTGCCAGCAGTGAATTTGGGGCAATAAGGCCAAATGAAAAACTGTTTTTT

D: NA
length: 15
V: TRBV27
J: TRBJ1-5
size: NA
CDR3: CASSLEGRGNQPQHF
DNA: TGTGCCAGCAGTTTAGAGGGCAGGGGCAATCAGCCCCAGCATTTT

D: NA
length: 16
V: TRBV4-1
J: TRBJ1-5
size: NA
CDR3: CASSQVRTTSNQPQHF
DNA: TGCGCCAGCAGCCAAGTCAGGACAACTAGCAATCAGCCCCAGCATTTT

D: NA
length: 16
V: TRBV6-5
J: TRBJ2-7
size: few
CDR3: CASSYGAGLFLYEQYF
DNA: TGTGCCAGCAGTTACGGGGCAGGTCTGTTTCTCTACGAGCAGTACTTC

D: NA
length: 16
V: TRBV6-5
J: TRBJ1-2
size: NA
CDR3: CASSWGPNRDNYGYTF
DNA: TGTGCCAGCAGTTGGGGTCCAAATAGGGATAACTATGGCTACACCTTC

D: NA
length: 13
V: TRBV2
J: TRBJ2-7
size: few
CDR3: CASRPPETYEQYF
DNA: TGTGCCAGCAGGCCGCCGGAAACCTACGAGCAGTACTTC

D: TRBD1
length: 17
V: TRBV5-1
J: TRBJ1-3
size: NA
CDR3: CASSREGDRFSGNTIYF
DNA: TGCGCCAGCAGCCGGGAGGGGGACAGATTCTCTGGAAACACCATATATTTT

D: NA
length: 16
V: TRBV7-2
J: TRBJ1-4
size: NA
CDR3: CASSPYRTAGNEKLFF
DNA: TGTGCCAGCAGCCCCTACCGGACAGCCGGTAATGAAAAACTGTTTTTT

D: NA
length: 16
V: TRBV23-1
J: TRBJ1-4
size: once
CDR3: CASSQSTEEALEKLFF
DNA: TGCGCCAGCAGTCAATCGACAGAAGAGGCTCTTGAAAAACTGTTTTTT

D: NA
length: 13
V: TRBV5-1
J: TRBJ2-7
size: few
CDR3: CASSSGDLTEQYF
DNA: TGCGCCAGCAGCTCAGGGGACCTTACCGAGCAGTACTTC

D: NA
length: 16
V: TRBV11-2
J: TRBJ1-2
size: NA
CDR3: CASSLNRGHDSYGYTF
DNA: TGTGCCAGCAGCCTGAACCGGGGCCACGATTCCTATGGCTACACCTTC

D: TRBD1
length: 15
V: TRBV4-3
J: TRBJ1-2
size: NA
CDR3: CASSPRTGPNYGYTF
DNA: TGCGCCAGCAGCCCCAGGACAGGGCCTAACTATGGCTACACCTTC

D: NA
length: 17
V: TRBV19
J: TRBJ2-2
size: NA
CDR3: CASSPSPGHPNTGELFF
DNA: TGTGCCAGTAGTCCGTCCCCGGGACATCCGAACACCGGGGAGCTGTTTTTT

D: NA
length: 14
V: TRBV12-5
J: TRBJ1-2
size: NA
CDR3: CASGYGGAYYGYTF
DNA: TGTGCTAGTGGTTACGGAGGGGCGTACTATGGCTACACCTTC

D: NA
length: 14
V: TRBV11-2
J: TRBJ2-7
size: NA
CDR3: CASRNMDAAYEQYF
DNA: TGTGCCAGCAGAAACATGGACGCCGCCTACGAGCAGTACTTC

D: NA
length: 14
V: TRBV5-1
J: TRBJ2-7
size: NA
CDR3: CASSLGPLGSEQYF
DNA: TGCGCCAGCAGCTTGGGCCCCTTAGGCTCCGAGCAGTACTTC

D: NA
length: 16
V: TRBV5-6
J: TRBJ1-6
size: NA
CDR3: CASTAIPSQGRSPLHF
DNA: TGTGCCAGCACCGCGATACCGTCCCAGGGGCGATCACCCCTCCACTTT

D: NA
length: 12
V: TRBV30
J: TRBJ1-2
size: once
CDR3: CAWSEGPYGYTF
DNA: TGTGCCTGGAGTGAGGGTCCCTATGGCTACACCTTC

D: TRBD2
length: 16
V: TRBV9
J: TRBJ2-7
size: NA
CDR3: CASSVGSGGKHYEQYF
DNA: TGTGCCAGCAGCGTAGGTAGCGGGGGGAAACACTACGAGCAGTACTTC

D: NA
length: 15
V: TRBV11-2
J: TRBJ1-5
size: NA
CDR3: CASSLEQGSNQPQHF
DNA: TGTGCCAGCAGCTTAGAACAGGGAAGCAATCAGCCCCAGCATTTT

D: NA
length: 14
V: TRBV15
J: TRBJ2-1
size: NA
CDR3: CATSRGTGYNEQFF
DNA: TGTGCCACCAGCAGGGGGACCGGATACAATGAGCAGTTCTTC

D: NA
length: 15
V: TRBV28
J: TRBJ1-3
size: NA
CDR3: CASRATDNSGNTIYF
DNA: TGTGCCAGCAGGGCCACGGACAACTCTGGAAACACCATATATTTT

D: TRBD2
length: 16
V: TRBV4-3
J: TRBJ2-1
size: NA
CDR3: CASSQVGLAGVGEQFF
DNA: TGCGCCAGCAGCCAAGTTGGACTAGCGGGGGTTGGTGAGCAGTTCTTC

D: TRBD2
length: 13
V: TRBV19
J: TRBJ2-5
size: few
CDR3: CASSIAGSQTQYF
DNA: TGTGCCAGTAGCATAGCGGGGTCACAGACCCAGTACTTC

D: NA
length: 16
V: TRBV27
J: TRBJ2-2
size: NA
CDR3: CASVHWGAGNTGELFF
DNA: TGTGCCAGTGTCCATTGGGGGGCAGGGAACACCGGGGAGCTGTTTTTT

D: NA
length: 13
V: TRBV30
J: TRBJ1-5
size: NA
CDR3: CAWSVQGDQPQHF
DNA: TGTGCCTGGAGTGTACAGGGAGATCAGCCCCAGCATTTT

D: NA
length: 16
V: TRBV4-1
J: TRBJ2-2
size: NA
CDR3: CASSQPSSLNTGELFF
DNA: TGCGCCAGCAGCCAGCCAAGTAGTCTAAACACCGGGGAGCTGTTTTTT

D: NA
length: 12
V: TRBV2
J: TRBJ1-4
size: NA
CDR3: CASKLGNEKLFF
DNA: TGTGCCAGCAAACTGGGTAATGAAAAACTGTTTTTT

D: NA
length: 13
V: TRBV7-2
J: TRBJ1-5
size: NA
CDR3: CASSQRGDQPQHF
DNA: TGTGCCAGCAGCCAAAGGGGGGATCAGCCCCAGCATTTT

D: NA
length: 11
V: TRBV20-1
J: TRBJ1-1
size: NA
CDR3: CSAEQEAEAFF
DNA: TGCAGTGCAGAACAGGAAGCCGAAGCTTTCTTT

D: NA
length: 15
V: TRBV28
J: TRBJ1-1
size: NA
CDR3: CASMRGGSMNTEAFF
DNA: TGTGCCAGCATGAGGGGGGGTTCTATGAACACTGAAGCTTTCTTT

D: NA
length: 17
V: TRBV9
J: TRBJ1-3
size: NA
CDR3: CASSIYGQRFSGNTIYF
DNA: TGTGCCAGCAGCATTTACGGACAGCGATTCTCTGGAAACACCATATATTTT

D: NA
length: 13
V: TRBV3-1/TRBV3-2
J: TRBJ1-1
size: NA
CDR3: CASTLSWDTEAFF
DNA: TGTGCCAGCACCCTTAGTTGGGACACTGAAGCTTTCTTT

D: NA
length: 12
V: TRBV29-1
J: TRBJ1-1
size: NA
CDR3: CSVEGRVGGAFF
DNA: TGCAGCGTTGAAGGCCGGGTAGGCGGGGCTTTCTTT

D: NA
length: 15
V: TRBV21-1
J: TRBJ2-7
size: NA
CDR3: CASSRNLGPAHEQYF
DNA: TGTGCCAGCAGCCGAAACTTGGGGCCCGCCCACGAGCAGTACTTC

D: TRBD1
length: 13
V: TRBV5-1
J: TRBJ2-3
size: NA
CDR3: CASRQGSLDTQYF
DNA: TGCGCCAGCAGACAGGGGAGCTTAGATACGCAGTATTTT

D: NA
length: 13
V: TRBV5-4
J: TRBJ2-5
size: NA
CDR3: CASSLTGGLTQYF
DNA: TGTGCCAGCAGTCTAACCGGGGGATTGACCCAGTACTTC

D: NA
length: 15
V: TRBV11-2
J: TRBJ1-2
size: NA
CDR3: CASQLVRQGRYGYTF
DNA: TGTGCCAGCCAATTAGTACGGCAGGGCAGGTATGGCTACACCTTC

D: TRBD1
length: 14
V: TRBV7-8
J: TRBJ1-2
size: NA
CDR3: CASSFVTGGYGYTF
DNA: TGTGCCAGCAGCTTTGTGACAGGGGGCTATGGCTACACCTTC

D: NA
length: 13
V: TRBV7-2
J: TRBJ1-5
size: NA
CDR3: CASSLVWNQPQHF
DNA: TGTGCCAGCAGCTTAGTGTGGAATCAGCCCCAGCATTTT